The following is a TCR beta chain sequence with its context. Per the germline V gene, CDR1 is MNHEY and CDR2 is SMNVEV (reference sequence). V lost 0 bases and J 2 bases, leaving 8 bases between the germline ends. The CDR3 is made up of 15 amino acids. The source of the sample is a study of technical replicates of blood from a handful of donors. The repertoire was sequenced with immunoSEQ multiplex PCR; TCRdb's copy has only in-frame clones and lacks some. The table has tens of thousands of clones, around 90% seen once. V gene TRBV27 combines with J gene TRBJ1-5; D gene ambiguous. Sequences were obtained from T cells isolated from PBMCs. The source of this sequence is a human donor in good health. Some clones in this sample may be carry-over from other donors' samples. The CDR3 region is CASSLSGGGNQPQHF. DNA of the CDR3: TGTGCCAGCAGTTTATCCGGCGGGGGCAATCAGCCCCAGCATTTT.